Listed below are T cell receptor beta chains from one sample, sequenced in a study of graft-versus-host responses after intestinal transplantation. Only in-frame clones appear in the TCRdb table, and some are missing; sequencing was by immunoSEQ multiplex PCR. In the table there are under 45,000 clones, roughly nine tenths of which are singletons. The input for sequencing was PBMCs, taken 260 to 280 days after transplant. The source of these receptors is a human patient who received an intestinal transplant, so some T cells may come from the graft donor. CDR3s include the opening cysteine and the closing phenylalanine or tryptophan. Fields, in order: J gene, V gene, clone size, D gene, CDR3 protein, CDR3 DNA. A D gene is named only where the DNA matches it firmly. The size field is filled for only some rows; it gives once, few, many or a size class.

TRBJ2-3 | TRBV13 | - | TRBD1 | CASSFTGVGTDTQYF | TGTGCCAGCAGCTTCACAGGGGTTGGTACAGATACGCAGTATTTT
TRBJ1-6 | TRBV18 | - | - | CASSPGQLEISPLHF | TGTGCCAGCTCACCAGGCCAACTCGAAATTTCACCCCTCCACTTT
TRBJ2-6 | TRBV7-7 | - | - | CASSGPQSRANVLTF | TGTGCCAGCAGCGGGCCACAAAGTCGGGCCAACGTCCTGACTTTC
TRBJ1-2 | TRBV6-4 | - | - | CASSEEMGYGYTF | TGTGCCAGCAGTGAAGAGATGGGCTATGGCTACACCTTC
TRBJ2-5 | TRBV5-1 | - | TRBD2 | CASSLVVSSGGFQETQYF | TGCGCCAGCAGCTTGGTGGTGTCTAGCGGGGGTTTCCAAGAGACCCAGTACTTC
TRBJ2-5 | TRBV10-3 | - | TRBD1 | CAISEVLGQGQETQYF | TGTGCCATCAGTGAGGTCCTGGGACAGGGCCAAGAGACCCAGTACTTC
TRBJ2-2 | TRBV7-9 | - | - | CASSPNTGELFF | TGTGCCAGCAGCCCGAACACCGGGGAGCTGTTTTTT
TRBJ1-2 | TRBV27 | - | - | CASSLQGYYGYTF | TGTGCCAGCAGTTTGCAGGGGTACTATGGCTACACCTTC
TRBJ2-7 | TRBV11-3 | - | - | CASSSFPGWNSYEQYF | TGTGCCAGCAGCTCGTTCCCGGGATGGAACTCCTACGAGCAGTACTTC
TRBJ2-5 | TRBV29-1 | - | TRBD2 | CSVEGLAGGRQETQYF | TGCAGCGTTGAGGGACTAGCGGGGGGGCGCCAAGAGACCCAGTACTTC
TRBJ2-7 | TRBV7-2 | once | - | CASTYRGGSYEQYF | TGTGCCAGCACCTACAGGGGAGGGTCCTACGAGCAGTACTTC
TRBJ2-7 | TRBV2 | - | TRBD2 | CASLSLWSGGAYEQYF | TGTGCCAGCTTGAGCTTGTGGAGCGGGGGGGCCTACGAGCAGTACTTC
TRBJ2-1 | TRBV7-9 | - | - | CASSKGTGTPRNEQFF | TGTGCCAGCAGCAAAGGAACGGGGACCCCTCGGAATGAGCAGTTCTTC
TRBJ2-2 | TRBV5-6 | - | TRBD2 | CASSFYPSGGARLFF | TGTGCCAGCAGCTTCTATCCTAGCGGGGGGGCACGGCTGTTTTTT
TRBJ2-3 | TRBV2 | once | TRBD2 | CASSPLAGGTDTQYF | TGTGCCAGCAGTCCTCTAGCGGGGGGTACAGATACGCAGTATTTT
TRBJ1-2 | TRBV9 | - | TRBD1 | CASSPFLRDRGGYTF | TGTGCCAGCAGCCCATTCCTCCGGGACAGGGGTGGCTACACCTTC
TRBJ2-3 | TRBV19 | - | - | CASAHRGGKLAETLSTDTQYF | TGTGCCAGTGCCCACAGGGGTGGCAAACTAGCGGAGACTCTGAGCACAGATACGCAGTATTTT
TRBJ2-4 | TRBV5-6 | - | - | CASSLIPGTENIQYF | TGTGCCAGCAGCTTGATCCCGGGTACAGAAAACATTCAGTACTTC
TRBJ1-3 | TRBV15 | - | TRBD1 | CATSRDSKGAAGNTIYF | TGTGCCACCAGCAGAGACTCTAAGGGGGCTGCTGGAAACACCATATATTTT
TRBJ2-3 | TRBV19 | few | - | CASSMGLTAFVTDTQYF | TGTGCCAGTAGTATGGGGTTGACGGCCTTTGTGACAGATACGCAGTATTTT
TRBJ2-2 | TRBV15 | - | - | CATSRTSGLITTGELFF | TGTGCCACCAGCAGAACCTCGGGACTTATAACCACCGGGGAGCTGTTTTTT
TRBJ2-7 | TRBV5-1 | - | TRBD2 | CASSIGTTYEQYF | TGCGCCAGCAGCATAGGGACTACCTACGAGCAGTACTTC
TRBJ1-1 | TRBV6-5 | - | - | CASSRGRAEAFF | TGTGCCAGCAGCCGAGGTCGAGCCGAAGCTTTCTTT
TRBJ2-3 | TRBV5-5 | - | - | CASQPYPEDTQYF | TGTGCCAGCCAACCTTACCCCGAGGATACGCAGTATTTT
TRBJ2-3 | TRBV15 | - | - | CATTLGGVLTDTQYF | TGTGCCACCACCCTGGGGGGCGTACTCACAGATACGCAGTATTTT
TRBJ2-2 | TRBV11-2 | - | - | CASSADSSYTGELFF | TGTGCCAGCAGTGCGGACTCCAGCTACACCGGGGAGCTGTTTTTT
TRBJ1-1 | TRBV11-2 | - | - | CASSFLDSLNTEAFF | TGTGCCAGCAGCTTCCTGGATTCCTTGAACACTGAAGCTTTCTTT
TRBJ2-7 | TRBV19 | - | - | CASKGGEAGEQYF | TGTGCCAGTAAGGGCGGGGAGGCCGGGGAGCAGTACTTC
TRBJ2-7 | TRBV6-5 | - | TRBD1 | CASSPPGTGTHEQYF | TGTGCCAGCAGTCCCCCCGGGACAGGGACGCACGAGCAGTACTTC
TRBJ1-1 | TRBV5-4 | - | - | CASSLQGEAATEAFF | TGTGCCAGCAGCTTACAAGGGGAGGCTGCCACTGAAGCTTTCTTT
TRBJ2-1 | TRBV14 | - | TRBD2 | CASRELTSADEQFF | TGTGCCAGCCGAGAGCTGACTAGCGCGGATGAGCAGTTCTTC
TRBJ2-2 | TRBV5-5 | once | TRBD2 | CASQRGALTGELFF | TGTGCCAGCCAGCGGGGGGCCCTCACCGGGGAGCTGTTTTTT
TRBJ2-3 | TRBV6-5 | - | TRBD2 | CASSRSGGGSDTQYF | TGTGCCAGCAGTAGGAGCGGGGGGGGGTCAGATACGCAGTATTTT
TRBJ2-5 | TRBV7-7 | - | TRBD2 | CASSSGTSGGVQTETQYF | TGTGCCAGCAGCTCCGGGACTAGCGGGGGGGTCCAAACAGAGACCCAGTACTTC
TRBJ1-1 | TRBV28 | once | - | CASSLYARTEAFF | TGTGCCAGCAGTTTATATGCGCGCACTGAAGCTTTCTTT